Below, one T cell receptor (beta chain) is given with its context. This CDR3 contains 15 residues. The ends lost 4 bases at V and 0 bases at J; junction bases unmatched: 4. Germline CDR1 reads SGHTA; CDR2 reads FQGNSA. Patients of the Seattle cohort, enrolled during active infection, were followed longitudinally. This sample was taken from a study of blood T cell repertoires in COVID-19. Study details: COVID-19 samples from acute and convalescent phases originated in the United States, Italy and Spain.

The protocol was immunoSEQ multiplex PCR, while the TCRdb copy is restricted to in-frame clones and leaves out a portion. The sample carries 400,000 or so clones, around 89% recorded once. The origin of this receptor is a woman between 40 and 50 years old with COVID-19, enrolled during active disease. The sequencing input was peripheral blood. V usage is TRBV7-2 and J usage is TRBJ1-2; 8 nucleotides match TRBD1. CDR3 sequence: CASSSHRGTNYGYTF. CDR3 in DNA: TGTGCCAGCAGCTCCCACAGGGGGACTAACTATGGCTACACCTTC.